A selection of T cell receptor beta chains follows, all from one sample in a study of T cells in Graves' hyperthyroidism and ophthalmopathy. A single record per CDR3 protein comes from TCRdb applying MiXCR to the multiplex PCR reads. The sample carries some 600,000 distinct CDR3 sequences, about 15% recorded once. The sequenced sample consisted of blood. The receptors derive from a woman in her twenties or thirties with Graves' hyperthyroidism that later progressed to Graves' ophthalmopathy. The CDR3 runs from the conserved cysteine through the conserved F or W. D genes are given only for firm matches. A clone size is listed for some rows: how often the clone was seen (once, few, many), or a class if it is expanded.

size: few
D: NA
V: TRBV7-9
J: TRBJ2-3
DNA: TGTGCCAGCAGCTCGGACGCCTACGACACAGATACGCAGTATTTT
CDR3: CASSSDAYDTDTQYF

size: NA
D: NA
V: TRBV4-2
J: TRBJ1-2
DNA: TGTGCCAGCAGCCGCCAAGGATCCCGGGACGGAAACTATGGCTACACCTTC
CDR3: CASSRQGSRDGNYGYTF

size: NA
D: TRBD2
V: TRBV12-3/TRBV12-4
J: TRBJ2-4
DNA: TGTGCCAGCAGTTTAGCTAGCGGGGTTGCTCTAGCCAAAAACATTCAGTACTTC
CDR3: CASSLASGVALAKNIQYF

size: few
D: TRBD1
V: TRBV11-3
J: TRBJ2-7
DNA: TGTGCCAGCAGCTTCCCGACAGGGCCAGGCTCCTACGAGCAGCACTTC
CDR3: CASSFPTGPGSYEQHF

size: many
D: NA
V: TRBV6-1
J: TRBJ1-2
DNA: TGTGCCAGCAGAGCGGACAGTTTCTGGGGGATCTATGGCTACACCTTC
CDR3: CASRADSFWGIYGYTF

size: many
D: TRBD1
V: TRBV28
J: TRBJ1-5
DNA: TGTGCCAGCAGTTTGGACAGGGGGCTCGGGCAGCCCCAGCATTTT
CDR3: CASSLDRGLGQPQHF

size: few
D: NA
V: TRBV27
J: TRBJ2-7
DNA: TGTGCCAGCAGCTACCGGGCCGAGCAGTACTTC
CDR3: CASSYRAEQYF

size: many
D: NA
V: TRBV12-3/TRBV12-4
J: TRBJ1-3
DNA: TGTGCCAGCAGTCCCGCTGGAAACACCATATATTTT
CDR3: CASSPAGNTIYF

size: many
D: NA
V: TRBV15
J: TRBJ2-3
DNA: TGTGCCACCAGCAGAGGAGACCTCACAGATACGCAGTATTTT
CDR3: CATSRGDLTDTQYF

size: few
D: NA
V: TRBV4-2
J: TRBJ2-3
DNA: TGTGCCAGCAGCCAAGATTCGAACAGCCCCACAGATACGCAGTATTTT
CDR3: CASSQDSNSPTDTQYF

size: many
D: NA
V: TRBV20-1
J: TRBJ2-3
DNA: TGCAGTGCTCAGGGGGGGGCTGAAGATACGCAGTATTTT
CDR3: CSAQGGAEDTQYF

size: many
D: NA
V: TRBV28
J: TRBJ2-7
DNA: TGTGCCAGCAGTTCGGCAGGGGGGCAGTCCTACGAGCAGTACTTC
CDR3: CASSSAGGQSYEQYF

size: many
D: NA
V: TRBV12-3/TRBV12-4
J: TRBJ2-2
DNA: TGTGCCAGCAGTTTAGAAGGTGGTGTCGGGGAGCTGTTTTTT
CDR3: CASSLEGGVGELFF

size: NA
D: TRBD2
V: TRBV29-1
J: TRBJ2-1
DNA: TGCAGCGTGGGACTAGCTAATGAGCAGTTCTTC
CDR3: CSVGLANEQFF

size: NA
D: NA
V: TRBV13
J: TRBJ1-4
DNA: TGTGCCAGCAGCCCCCGCAGCGGCGCTCCGAATGAAAAACTGTTTTTT
CDR3: CASSPRSGAPNEKLFF

size: many
D: NA
V: TRBV29-1
J: TRBJ2-3
DNA: TGCAGCGCCTGGTTCGTGATAGCGAAAGATACGCAGTATTTT
CDR3: CSAWFVIAKDTQYF

size: many
D: NA
V: TRBV6-1
J: TRBJ2-7
DNA: TGTGCCAGCAGGGACACTTCTTCACTCTACGAGCAGTACTTC
CDR3: CASRDTSSLYEQYF

size: NA
D: TRBD1
V: TRBV6-1
J: TRBJ1-1
DNA: TGTGCCAGCAGGACAGGGGGTCAAAACACTGAAGCTTTCTTT
CDR3: CASRTGGQNTEAFF

size: many
D: NA
V: TRBV12-5
J: TRBJ2-3
DNA: TGTGCTAGTGGTCAGGTAGATACGCAGTATTTT
CDR3: CASGQVDTQYF

size: many
D: NA
V: TRBV20-1
J: TRBJ2-3
DNA: TGCAGTGCTAGCGGGCTTAGCACAGATACGCAGTATTTT
CDR3: CSASGLSTDTQYF

size: many
D: NA
V: TRBV19
J: TRBJ1-1
DNA: TGTGCCAGTAGAGATGGGCCGAACACTGAAGCTTTCTTT
CDR3: CASRDGPNTEAFF

size: many
D: NA
V: TRBV6-1
J: TRBJ2-4
DNA: TGTGCCAGCGCTGGGACCGGGAGAAACATTCAGTACTTC
CDR3: CASAGTGRNIQYF

size: many
D: TRBD1
V: TRBV6-1
J: TRBJ1-1
DNA: TGTGCCAGCAGGGTACAGGGGGCGAACACTGAAGCTTTCTTT
CDR3: CASRVQGANTEAFF

size: many
D: NA
V: TRBV29-1
J: TRBJ1-5
DNA: TGCAGCGTCGGCGAGGGGGGACAGCCCCAGCATTTT
CDR3: CSVGEGGQPQHF

size: many
D: NA
V: TRBV28
J: TRBJ2-5
DNA: TGTGCCAGCGACTACTCTAACAGGGATCAAGAGACCCAGTACTTC
CDR3: CASDYSNRDQETQYF

size: many
D: TRBD2
V: TRBV20-1
J: TRBJ2-7
DNA: TGCAGTGCTCCCCCGGCTAGCGGTCTCTACGAGCAGTACTTC
CDR3: CSAPPASGLYEQYF

size: NA
D: NA
V: TRBV30
J: TRBJ2-7
DNA: TGTGCCTGGACTTTAGGGGGAGGAACCTACGAGCAGTACTTC
CDR3: CAWTLGGGTYEQYF

size: many
D: TRBD1
V: TRBV7-9
J: TRBJ1-1
DNA: TGTGCCACCGGGACAGGGGTGAACACTGAAGCTTTCTTT
CDR3: CATGTGVNTEAFF

size: few
D: NA
V: TRBV6-1
J: TRBJ2-5
DNA: TGTGCCAGTGGAGAAGGCCGGGCGGGTCAAGAGACCCAGTACTTC
CDR3: CASGEGRAGQETQYF